These 9 T cell receptor beta chains came from one sample sequenced in a study of post-analysis software for immune sequencing data (dated by TCRdb to about 2015). For these TCRs, the target antigens are not known. Paper-wide results and their limitations: Significantly higher frequencies in patients than in controls were found for five TRBV segments, including TRBV5-6, TRBV5-1 and TRBV20-1.

Libraries were made using PCR. Sequenced on an Illumina HiSeq 2500. Unique molecular identifiers were incorporated into TCR beta cDNA libraries to reduce PCR and sequencing biases. The raw public reads went through TCRdb reprocessing: fastp at Q25, MiXCR clone calling, in-frame beta chains kept. Merged by CDR3 protein, the rows form single entries marked with the most common genes and DNA. In all, the sample holds about 170,000 distinct CDR3 sequences, and approximately 30% of those were seen once. The ten top clones hold roughly 1.6% of the sample. The sequenced sample consisted of blood. All receptors come from a girl aged 5 to 17 with multiple sclerosis.

This clonotype was observed at least ten times. This chain joins TRBV7-9 and TRBJ2-1, with 14 bases lining up with TRBD2. The V gene's germline CDR1 is SEHNR and CDR2 FQNEAQ (reference sequence). After removal of 5 bases from V and 8 bases from J, the junction contained 8 bases not matched to a gene. The CDR3 is made up of 16 amino acids. CDR3 DNA sequence: TGTGCCAGCAGCCCCCGACTAGCGGGAGGGCCCCATGAGCAGTTCTTC. Residues: CASSPRLAGGPHEQFF.

This clonotype was detected only a few times. This chain uses TRBV12-3 or TRBV12-4 with TRBJ2-5; D remains unclear. V dropped 5 bases and J dropped 3 bases, with 7 bases sitting between them. This CDR3 spans 12 amino acids. The CDR3 region has the DNA TGTGCCAGCAGTCCGAGTAAAGAGACCCAGTACTTC. Encoded protein: CASSPSKETQYF.

The chain links TRBV28 to TRBJ2-1; 8 nucleotides match TRBD2. The CDR3 sequence is 16 residues long. The V gene end was trimmed by 5 bases and the J gene end by 1 base; junction bases not matched to a gene: 7. The germline gives CDR1 MDHEN, CDR2 SYDVKM. Here the CDR3 reads CASSPGTRRSYNEQFF. In DNA, the CDR3 is TGTGCCAGCAGTCCCGGGACTAGACGGTCCTACAATGAGCAGTTCTTC. The full variable domain, with the rest looked up from reference TRBV28 and TRBJ2-1, is DVKVTQSSRYLVKRTGEKVFLECVQDMDHENMFWYRQDPGLGLRLIYFSYDVKMKEKGDIPEGYSVSREKKERFSLILESASTNQTSMYLCASSPGTRRSYNEQFFGPGTRLTVL.

To note about this clonotype: A much bigger clone sits one base away, suggesting this may be a read error. The V and J genes are TRBV3-1 and TRBJ2-4; the D gene is possibly TRBD1 (6 bases). The DNA end lines up better with TRBJ2-7; the J call may be wrong. The CDR3 extends over 13 amino acids. In germline, CDR1 is LGHDT, CDR2 YNNKEL (reference sequence). The CDR3 protein is CASSGEGDYEQYF. Written as DNA, the CDR3 is TGTGCCAGCAGTGGTGAGGGGGACTACGAGCAGTACTTC.

The V call is TRBV14, the J call TRBJ2-1; TRBD2 is a possible D gene (6 bases). The V and J ends lost 1 base and 14 bases respectively, with 12 bases between them. Germline V gives CDR1 SGHDN, CDR2 FVKESK. There are 12 residues in the CDR3. The CDR3 reads CASSQGARDKFF. The CDR3 DNA is TGTGCCAGCAGCCAAGGGGCGCGGGATAAGTTCTTC. The full variable domain, rest sourced from reference TRBV14 and TRBJ2-1, is EAGVTQFPSHSVIEKGQTVTLRCDPISGHDNLYWYRRVMGKEIKFLLHFVKESKQDESGMPNNRFLAERTGGTYSTLKVQPAELEDSGVYFCASSQGARDKFFGPGTRLTVL.

This clonotype was recorded many times. The rearrangement joins TRBV11-2 to TRBJ2-5; maybe TRBD1 (5 bases). The germline V gene has CDR1 SGHAT and CDR2 FQNNGV. The germline V and J ends were trimmed by 4 bases and 4 bases, with 13 bases remaining between them. The CDR3 has 14 amino acids. In DNA form, the CDR3 reads TGTGCCAGCAGCTCTAGGGCTCAGGGAGAGACCCAGTACTTC. As protein: CASSSRAQGETQYF.

This clonotype was counted a few times. The chain combines TRBV5-1 with TRBJ1-6; D is possibly TRBD1 (6 bases). V was pared by 4 bases and J by 6 bases, with 14 bases between. This CDR3 is built from 15 residues. Germline V gene data show CDR1 as SGHRS and CDR2 as YFSETQ. This chain's CDR3 is CASSQDTGPNSPLHF. The CDR3 nucleotides read TGCGCCAGCAGCCAAGACACAGGGCCTAATTCACCCCTCCACTTT.

The chain couples TRBV7-9 to TRBJ2-5; the D is unclear. CDR3 length: 14 residues. CDR1 is SEHNR, CDR2 FQNEAQ, per germline (reference sequence). Trimming pared 5 bases from V and 0 bases from J, leaving 10 bases between. The CDR3 loop reads CASSPTRDQETQYF. CDR3 nucleotide sequence: TGTGCCAGCAGCCCCACTCGGGACCAAGAGACCCAGTACTTC.

With regard to this clonotype: A much larger clonotype is one base distant, so this may be a read error. This chain uses TRBV7-9 with TRBJ2-1; D tentatively reads TRBD1 or TRBD2 (5 bases each). Trimming cost V 5 bases and J 6 bases, with 14 bases left between them. The CDR3 has 14 residues. CDR1 and CDR2 from the germline V gene are SEHNR and FQNEAQ (reference sequence). As DNA, the CDR3 is TGTGCCAGCAGCCCAGGGAGAAGTCTCAATGAGCAGTTCTTC. Translation: CASSPGRSLNEQFF.